This T cell receptor beta chain appears in the sequencing data of a study of cytomegalovirus exposure and HLA in healthy donors. V lost 2 bases and J 4 bases, leaving 15 bases between the germline ends. The V gene's germline CDR1 is MDHEN and CDR2 SYDVKM. The CDR3 is 15 residues long. Data came from immunoSEQ multiplex PCR; TCRdb stores just in-frame clones and leaves some out. The repertoire holds fewer than 350,000 clones, more than 75% seen once, with approximately 0.88% in the top ten. The clonotype originates from a woman between 18 and 29 years old in good health and CMV-seronegative. Sequenced sample: PBMCs. The chain carries TRBV28 and TRBJ2-7, with D tentatively TRBD2 (6 bases). The CDR3 DNA reads TGTGCCAGCAGTTTAACCTTCGGCGGGGTGTACGAGCAGTACTTC. Amino acid sequence: CASSLTFGGVYEQYF.